This TCR beta chain was sequenced in a study of shared clonotypes between healthy human individuals. This clone has only one observation. The naive CD8 population came from CD45RO-negative cells selected for CCR7, without terminally differentiated effector memory CD45RA+ cells. Authors' methods: Junction-only sequences without quality scores were provided by ImmunoSEQ, so filtering was different. Using immunoSEQ multiplex PCR, the repertoire was profiled, and TCRdb retains in-frame clones only, with some absent. D and trimming come from the DNA, and the V and J calls and clone size come from that table. The data show more than 2 million clones, approximately 94% seen once. The CDR3 spans 13 residues. The V end was cut by 1 base, the J end by 4 bases, with 8 bases between. The V gene's germline CDR1 is SGHDT and CDR2 YYEEEE.

Sequenced sample: naive CD8+ T cells sorted from blood. The chain carries TRBV5-6 and TRBJ2-5; D not certain. This TCR was sampled from a man aged 18 to 29 in good health. In nucleotides, the CDR3 is TGTGCCAGCAGCTTGTCTGGTGCAGAGACCCAGTACTTC. It encodes CASSLSGAETQYF.